Listed below are T cell receptor beta chains from one sample, sequenced in a study of shared clonotypes between healthy human individuals. Generated by immunoSEQ multiplex PCR, the TCRdb table keeps only in-frame clones and is missing some. The repertoire has over 2 million clones, 85% to 95% of them found once; the top ten carry more than 0.1%. Sample: naive CD4+ T cells sorted from blood. Receptors originate from a young man in good health. CDR3s include the opening cysteine and the closing phenylalanine or tryptophan. Fields, in order: clone size, V gene, J gene, CDR3 protein. Not all rows give a size; the values are once, few, many and, for expanded clones, a class.

abundance: .; v_gene: TRBV30; j_gene: TRBJ2-1; CDR3aa: CAWMGQGYNEQFF
abundance: .; v_gene: TRBV6-5; j_gene: TRBJ2-7; CDR3aa: CASSYSRNPGRNEQYF
abundance: few; v_gene: TRBV9; j_gene: TRBJ2-2; CDR3aa: CASSVGGNTGELFF
abundance: .; v_gene: TRBV2; j_gene: TRBJ1-1; CDR3aa: CASSEVSNTEAFF
abundance: .; v_gene: TRBV5-1; j_gene: TRBJ1-2; CDR3aa: CASSSAGTEHGYTF
abundance: .; v_gene: TRBV27; j_gene: TRBJ1-5; CDR3aa: CASSLTGLEPQHF
abundance: .; v_gene: TRBV6-1; j_gene: TRBJ1-1; CDR3aa: CASRGTGNTEAFF
abundance: .; v_gene: TRBV5-4; j_gene: TRBJ1-2; CDR3aa: CASSLARGQIRYTF
abundance: .; v_gene: TRBV14; j_gene: TRBJ2-4; CDR3aa: CASSQTETGLAKNIQYF
abundance: .; v_gene: TRBV7-2; j_gene: TRBJ2-7; CDR3aa: CASRSGPYEQYF
abundance: .; v_gene: TRBV7-9; j_gene: TRBJ1-1; CDR3aa: CASSTTGFTEAFF
abundance: .; v_gene: TRBV28; j_gene: TRBJ1-3; CDR3aa: CASTDGGEPGNTIYF
abundance: .; v_gene: TRBV7-3; j_gene: TRBJ2-1; CDR3aa: CASSPSPRGYTSYNEQFF
abundance: .; v_gene: TRBV10-3; j_gene: TRBJ2-3; CDR3aa: CAISGGAGEGDTQYF
abundance: .; v_gene: TRBV7-2; j_gene: TRBJ2-1; CDR3aa: CASSLSRLAGEVEQFF
abundance: .; v_gene: TRBV2; j_gene: TRBJ2-2; CDR3aa: CASSETSGNEVTGELFF
abundance: .; v_gene: TRBV6-6; j_gene: TRBJ2-7; CDR3aa: CASSSGGTGPWEQYF
abundance: .; v_gene: TRBV7-9; j_gene: TRBJ1-2; CDR3aa: CASSLADRSYGYTF
abundance: .; v_gene: TRBV5-1; j_gene: TRBJ2-1; CDR3aa: CASSPGLAGLSSYNEQFF
abundance: .; v_gene: TRBV14; j_gene: TRBJ2-1; CDR3aa: CASSPMTSGTYNEQFF